The source of this TCR beta chain is a study of immune evolution from preneoplasia to lung adenocarcinoma. Broader study findings: Compared with EGFR-mutant or double wild-type lesions, KRAS-mutant nodules were more clonal.

The germline gives CDR1 MDHEN, CDR2 SYDVKM. The V and J ends lost 7 bases and 3 bases respectively, with 18 bases between them. The CDR3 is 15 residues long. The method was immunoSEQ multiplex PCR; TCRdb's version includes in-frame clones alone and lacks a portion of them. The repertoire holds 6,500 to 10,000 clones, 80% to 85% seen once, with around 8% in the top ten. Patient tissue came from resections in Japan or China, 2014–2017. This clone was seen only a few times. Its antigen is unknown. Source material: FFPE invasive lung adenocarcinoma tissue. The receptor comes from a person aged 45-60 years with lung adenocarcinoma. The chain has TRBV28 and TRBJ1-1, with D maybe TRBD1 (6 bases). The chain's CDR3 is CASKLGQTEDTEAFF. The CDR3 coding sequence is TGTGCCAGCAAACTAGGACAGACTGAAGACACTGAAGCTTTCTTT. Complete variable domain (other parts from reference TRBV28 and TRBJ1-1): DVKVTQSSRYLVKRTGEKVFLECVQDMDHENMFWYRQDPGLGLRLIYFSYDVKMKEKGDIPEGYSVSREKKERFSLILESASTNQTSMYLCASKLGQTEDTEAFFGQGTRLTVV.